These T cell receptor beta chains were read from a single sample in a study of T cells in Graves' hyperthyroidism and ophthalmopathy. TCRdb independently ran MiXCR on the multiplex PCR reads; one entry per CDR3 protein. This sample yields roughly 300,000 distinct CDR3 sequences, of which 25% are seen a single time; approximately 30% belongs to the top ten. The sequenced material came from blood. The receptors were gathered from a man aged 35-49 years with Graves' hyperthyroidism that later progressed to Graves' ophthalmopathy. CDR3s include the opening cysteine and the closing phenylalanine or tryptophan. Fields, in order: V gene, J gene, clone size, D gene, CDR3 DNA, CDR3 protein. D genes are given only for firm matches. Size values are once, few and many counts, or a class for expanded clones, and some rows have none.

v_call: TRBV12-3/TRBV12-4
j_call: TRBJ1-1
clone_size: NA
d_call: NA
cdr3_nt: TGTGCCAGCAGTCCACTCATCGGGACGGATAACACTGAAGCTTTCTTT
cdr3_aa: CASSPLIGTDNTEAFF

v_call: TRBV20-1
j_call: TRBJ1-5
clone_size: many
d_call: NA
cdr3_nt: TGCAGTGCTTCCGGGACTAACAGCAATCAGCCCCAGCATTTT
cdr3_aa: CSASGTNSNQPQHF

v_call: TRBV7-9
j_call: TRBJ1-3
clone_size: NA
d_call: NA
cdr3_nt: TGTGCCACCGGGTCGGGAGGAAACACCATATATTTT
cdr3_aa: CATGSGGNTIYF

v_call: TRBV20-1
j_call: TRBJ1-6
clone_size: many
d_call: NA
cdr3_nt: TGCAGTGCAAAAGCAACCGGTATCGCGTCACCCCTCCACTTT
cdr3_aa: CSAKATGIASPLHF

v_call: TRBV11-1
j_call: TRBJ1-5
clone_size: many
d_call: NA
cdr3_nt: TGTGCCAGCAGCACGAGTCAGCATCAGCCCCAGCATTTT
cdr3_aa: CASSTSQHQPQHF

v_call: TRBV3-1
j_call: TRBJ2-7
clone_size: many
d_call: TRBD1
cdr3_nt: TGTGCCAGCAGGAAATTAGGACAGGGCCACGAGCAGTACTTC
cdr3_aa: CASRKLGQGHEQYF

v_call: TRBV28
j_call: TRBJ2-5
clone_size: NA
d_call: NA
cdr3_nt: TGTGCCAGCAGTTTGTACAAGGGCGCCGAGACCCAGTACTTC
cdr3_aa: CASSLYKGAETQYF

v_call: TRBV18
j_call: TRBJ1-1
clone_size: many
d_call: TRBD1
cdr3_nt: TGTGCCAGCTCAAAACTAAAGACAGGGGCGAGGACTGAAGCTTTCTTT
cdr3_aa: CASSKLKTGARTEAFF

v_call: TRBV20-1
j_call: TRBJ2-1
clone_size: many
d_call: NA
cdr3_nt: TGCAGTGCTAGAGATCGGAGTTTCTACAATGAGCAGTTCTTC
cdr3_aa: CSARDRSFYNEQFF

v_call: TRBV29-1
j_call: TRBJ2-5
clone_size: NA
d_call: NA
cdr3_nt: TGCAGCGTTGCGCGGAGCGGAGCAGGTCAAGAGACCCAGTACTTC
cdr3_aa: CSVARSGAGQETQYF

v_call: TRBV11-2
j_call: TRBJ2-7
clone_size: many
d_call: NA
cdr3_nt: TGTGCCAGCAGCTTAGGATCTTGGTACGAGCAGTACTTC
cdr3_aa: CASSLGSWYEQYF

v_call: TRBV20-1
j_call: TRBJ2-7
clone_size: many
d_call: NA
cdr3_nt: TGCAGTGCTGATAAGACCTTCTACGAGCAGTACTTC
cdr3_aa: CSADKTFYEQYF

v_call: TRBV24-1
j_call: TRBJ2-5
clone_size: NA
d_call: NA
cdr3_nt: TGTGCCAGCAGTTACCTCGGGTTGAGGACGGGCAGAGAAGAAGAGACCCAGTACTTC
cdr3_aa: CASSYLGLRTGREEETQYF

v_call: TRBV7-2
j_call: TRBJ2-7
clone_size: NA
d_call: NA
cdr3_nt: TGTGCCAGCAGCTTAGAGGCCCTACCCCTCGAGCAGTACTTC
cdr3_aa: CASSLEALPLEQYF

v_call: TRBV10-3
j_call: TRBJ1-1
clone_size: many
d_call: NA
cdr3_nt: TGTGCCATCAGTGGCGCGGCCAGATCTGAAGCTTTCTTT
cdr3_aa: CAISGAARSEAFF

v_call: TRBV19
j_call: TRBJ2-5
clone_size: many
d_call: NA
cdr3_nt: TGTGCCAGTAGTATAACCTTTCTAGGAAACCAAGAGACCCAGTACTTC
cdr3_aa: CASSITFLGNQETQYF

v_call: TRBV7-2
j_call: TRBJ1-1
clone_size: many
d_call: NA
cdr3_nt: TGTGCCAGCAGCTATGAAGCAGGGAGGCAAACTGAAGCTTTCTTT
cdr3_aa: CASSYEAGRQTEAFF

v_call: TRBV20-1
j_call: TRBJ1-1
clone_size: many
d_call: NA
cdr3_nt: TGCAGTGCTAGTAGGGGTATGGCTGAAGCTTTCTTT
cdr3_aa: CSASRGMAEAFF

v_call: TRBV6-5
j_call: TRBJ2-7
clone_size: NA
d_call: NA
cdr3_nt: TGTGCCAGCAGTTACGCCAGGGTGGGCCACGAGCAGTACTTC
cdr3_aa: CASSYARVGHEQYF

v_call: TRBV18
j_call: TRBJ2-5
clone_size: many
d_call: NA
cdr3_nt: TGTGCCAGCTCACCAAGGGACCGTGGAGGGGAGACCCAGTACTTC
cdr3_aa: CASSPRDRGGETQYF

v_call: TRBV6-1
j_call: TRBJ2-4
clone_size: many
d_call: NA
cdr3_nt: TGTGCCAGCAGTGTGGTAGGAACCGTCGGGAACATTCAGTACTTC
cdr3_aa: CASSVVGTVGNIQYF

v_call: TRBV6-4
j_call: TRBJ1-1
clone_size: NA
d_call: TRBD1
cdr3_nt: TGTGCCAGCAGTCTCAACAGGGGGCTGGAAGCTTTCTTT
cdr3_aa: CASSLNRGLEAFF

v_call: TRBV19
j_call: TRBJ2-7
clone_size: many
d_call: NA
cdr3_nt: TGTGCCAGTAGTATTTCCTTAGCCCCAGGAGGCTACGAGCAGTACTTC
cdr3_aa: CASSISLAPGGYEQYF

v_call: TRBV15
j_call: TRBJ2-7
clone_size: many
d_call: TRBD1
cdr3_nt: TGTGCCACCAGCAGAGAAGTAACAGGGGGCGAGCAGTACTTC
cdr3_aa: CATSREVTGGEQYF

v_call: TRBV20-1
j_call: TRBJ2-7
clone_size: NA
d_call: NA
cdr3_nt: TGCAGTGCTAGAGATGGGGCTAGTTGGTACGAGCAGTACTTC
cdr3_aa: CSARDGASWYEQYF

v_call: TRBV7-9
j_call: TRBJ1-1
clone_size: many
d_call: NA
cdr3_nt: TGTGCCAGCAGCTTAGACAACACTGAAGCTTTCTTT
cdr3_aa: CASSLDNTEAFF

v_call: TRBV6-5
j_call: TRBJ2-2
clone_size: many
d_call: NA
cdr3_nt: TGTGCCAGCAGCTCTGTTTCCGGGGAGCTGTTTTTT
cdr3_aa: CASSSVSGELFF

v_call: TRBV6-5
j_call: TRBJ1-1
clone_size: many
d_call: TRBD1
cdr3_nt: TGTGCCAGCAGTTACTCCGGGACAGGGTGGAACACTGAAGCTTTCTTT
cdr3_aa: CASSYSGTGWNTEAFF

v_call: TRBV28
j_call: TRBJ2-5
clone_size: NA
d_call: NA
cdr3_nt: TGTGCCACTGCGGACCTCCAAGAGACCCAGTACTTC
cdr3_aa: CATADLQETQYF

v_call: TRBV6-1
j_call: TRBJ1-2
clone_size: many
d_call: TRBD1
cdr3_nt: TGTGCCAGCAGTCGGACAGGGCTACGCGGCTACACCTTC
cdr3_aa: CASSRTGLRGYTF

v_call: TRBV30
j_call: TRBJ2-2
clone_size: NA
d_call: TRBD2
cdr3_nt: TGTGCCTGGAGTTTTCGTGGGAGGGCAGTGAGAGGGGAGCTGTTTTTT
cdr3_aa: CAWSFRGRAVRGELFF

v_call: TRBV15
j_call: TRBJ1-1
clone_size: NA
d_call: NA
cdr3_nt: TGTGCCACCAGCAGAGATCCATTGGCGGAAGCTTTCTTT
cdr3_aa: CATSRDPLAEAFF

v_call: TRBV5-1
j_call: TRBJ2-5
clone_size: many
d_call: TRBD2
cdr3_nt: TGCGCCAGCAGCCCTGGGACTAGCGGAGGAGAGACCCAGTACTTC
cdr3_aa: CASSPGTSGGETQYF

v_call: TRBV6-1
j_call: TRBJ1-1
clone_size: many
d_call: NA
cdr3_nt: TGTGCCAGCAGGGAAGGAGGGCTTGGTTTGTCGGAAAACACTGAAGCTTTCTTT
cdr3_aa: CASREGGLGLSENTEAFF

v_call: TRBV5-1
j_call: TRBJ2-5
clone_size: few
d_call: NA
cdr3_nt: TGCGCCAGCAGGGAGCCGGGACAAAAAGAGACCCAGTACTTC
cdr3_aa: CASREPGQKETQYF